This is a list of T cell receptor beta chains from one sample in a study of cytomegalovirus exposure and HLA in healthy donors. Assay used: immunoSEQ multiplex PCR; TCRdb lists only in-frame clones, some missing. The sample lists about 130,000 clones, 70% to 90% occurring once. Sequencing was done on a sample of PBMCs. The receptors shown here come from a woman aged 25 to 39 in good health and CMV-seropositive. The CDR3 runs from the conserved cysteine through the conserved F or W. The D gene is left open where the match is weak. Some rows have no size entry. The others give once, few or many, or a class for an expanded clone.

CDR3aa,CDR3nt,j_gene,d_gene,v_gene,abundance
CASSLGGQGYSYEQYF,TGTGCCAGCAGCTTAGGGGGACAGGGTTACTCCTACGAGCAGTACTTC,TRBJ2-7,TRBD1,TRBV7-6,.
CASSLREGTEAFF,TGTGCCAGTAGTCTCAGGGAGGGCACTGAAGCTTTCTTT,TRBJ1-1,.,TRBV19,.
CASSRGLLADTQYF,TGTGCCAGCAGTAGGGGCCTACTCGCAGATACGCAGTATTTT,TRBJ2-3,.,TRBV6-5,.
CASSSLSGRKNEQYF,TGTGCCAGCAGCTCCCTTAGCGGGAGGAAAAACGAGCAGTACTTC,TRBJ2-7,TRBD2,TRBV11-2,.
CASMGGGTSGKETQYF,TGTGCCAGCATGGGGGGCGGGACTAGCGGGAAAGAGACCCAGTACTTC,TRBJ2-5,TRBD2,TRBV5-4,once
CASSQAQHDYEQYF,TGTGCCAGCAGCCAAGCTCAACACGACTACGAGCAGTACTTC,TRBJ2-7,.,TRBV4-2,.
CASSVKRGGGDTQYF,TGTGCCAGCAGTGTTAAGCGGGGGGGCGGAGATACGCAGTATTTT,TRBJ2-3,TRBD2,TRBV2,.
CASSGQLSGNTIYF,TGTGCCAGCAGTGGACAGCTCTCTGGAAACACCATATATTTT,TRBJ1-3,.,TRBV6-1,.
CASSPTGTNEKLFF,TGTGCCAGCAGCCCCACAGGGACTAATGAAAAACTGTTTTTT,TRBJ1-4,.,TRBV2,.
CASSGTGAYDQPQHF,TGTGCCAGCAGTGGAACAGGGGCCTATGATCAGCCCCAGCATTTT,TRBJ1-5,TRBD1,TRBV6-4,once
CASSPWGGSLIGGYTF,TGTGCCAGCAGCCCGTGGGGCGGTTCCCTTATTGGTGGCTACACCTTC,TRBJ1-2,.,TRBV5-6,.
CASSQVRETEAFF,TGCGCCAGCAGCCAAGTCCGGGAGACTGAAGCTTTCTTT,TRBJ1-1,.,TRBV4-1,.
CASSPGGWVSAYEQYF,TGTGCCAGCAGCCCCGGGGGTTGGGTATCCGCCTACGAGCAGTACTTC,TRBJ2-7,.,TRBV7-6,.
CASSSARNTEAFF,TGTGCCAGCAGCTCCGCGAGGAACACTGAAGCTTTCTTT,TRBJ1-1,.,TRBV5-6,.
CASSLITSGNNEQFF,TGTGCCAGCAGCTTAATCACTAGCGGAAACAATGAGCAGTTCTTC,TRBJ2-1,TRBD2,TRBV7-9,.
CASSIAGRYEQYF,TGTGCCAGTAGTATTGCGGGTCGCTACGAGCAGTACTTC,TRBJ2-7,.,TRBV19,.
CASSLGHPAVYTF,TGTGCCAGCAGCTTAGGACACCCAGCGGTCTACACCTTC,TRBJ1-2,.,TRBV7-2,few
CASSSRTGKKLFF,TGTGCCAGCAGCTCCAGGACAGGGAAAAAACTGTTTTTT,TRBJ1-4,TRBD1,TRBV9,.